The sequence of this TCR beta chain was determined in a study of blood T cell repertoires in COVID-19. Study-wide background: Specimens from acute and convalescent COVID-19 originated in the United States, Italy and Spain.

There are 14 residues in the CDR3. The J segment lost 7 bases and the V segment lost 4 bases, leaving 10 bases of the junction unmatched. Looked up from germline, CDR1 is SGHRS and CDR2 is YFSETQ. Seattle patients were enrolled during active infection and followed longitudinally. Clones were read by immunoSEQ multiplex PCR, and TCRdb kept only the in-frame ones, dropping some. The sample lists hundreds of thousands of clones, roughly nine tenths occurring once. The chain links TRBV5-1 to TRBJ1-1; TRBD1 aligns across 7 bases. The origin of this receptor is a woman younger than 45 with COVID-19, enrolled during active disease. The sequencing sample was made of peripheral blood. The CDR3 region has the DNA TGCGCCAGCAGCAACCCGGGACAGTACGATGAAGCTTTCTTT. Translated: CASSNPGQYDEAFF.